The clone carrying this T cell receptor beta chain has only a few counts. This sample is part of a study of T-cell reconstitution after alpha-beta-depleted transplantation in children. Preparation of the TCRbeta library was carried out with unique molecular identifiers. TCRdb reprocessed the PCR reads with MiXCR, giving one entry per CDR3 protein. The sample contains some 340,000 distinct CDR3 sequences, over 9% of which appear only once. J was trimmed by 0 bases and V by 2 bases; bases with no gene match: 4. The germline gives CDR1 SGHRS, CDR2 YFSETQ. This CDR3 is built from 16 residues. The clonotype was recovered from a human donor who donated a stem cell graft to a child with acute lymphoblastic leukemia. The chain is built from TRBV5-1 and TRBJ2-4; 8 bases line up with TRBD1. The sample here was PBMCs from the stem cell graft donor, taken from the stem cell graft. The CDR3 DNA follows: TGCGCCAGCAGCTTATACAGGGGGAAAGCCAAAAACATTCAGTACTTC. Its protein is CASSLYRGKAKNIQYF.